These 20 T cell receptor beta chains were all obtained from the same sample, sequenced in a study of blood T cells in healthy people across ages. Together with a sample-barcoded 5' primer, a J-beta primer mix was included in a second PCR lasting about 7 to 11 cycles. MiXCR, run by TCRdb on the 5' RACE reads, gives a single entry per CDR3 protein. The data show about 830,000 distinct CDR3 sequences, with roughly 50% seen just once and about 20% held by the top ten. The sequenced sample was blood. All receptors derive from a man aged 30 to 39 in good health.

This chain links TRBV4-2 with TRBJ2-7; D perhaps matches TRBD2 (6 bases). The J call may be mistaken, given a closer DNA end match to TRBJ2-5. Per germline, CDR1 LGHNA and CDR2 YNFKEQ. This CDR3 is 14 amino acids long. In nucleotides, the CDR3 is TGTGCCAGCAGCCAAGATCCGGGAGTGGAGACCCAGTACTTC. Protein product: CASSQDPGVETQYF.

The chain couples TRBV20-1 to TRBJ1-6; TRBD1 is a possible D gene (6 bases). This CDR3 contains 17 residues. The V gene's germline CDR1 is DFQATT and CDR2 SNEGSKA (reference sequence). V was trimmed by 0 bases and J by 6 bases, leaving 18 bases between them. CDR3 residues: CSARDGAQGYGNSPLHF. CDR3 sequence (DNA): TGCAGTGCTAGAGATGGGGCACAGGGTTACGGTAATTCACCCCTCCACTTT.

The CDR3 nucleotides are TGCAGTGCTAGAGGTCAGGCTCGACTAGCGAACTATGGCTACACCTTC. This sequence encodes CSARGQARLANYGYTF. The rearrangement links TRBV20-1 to TRBJ1-2; D remains ambiguous. Germline V gene lookup returns CDR1 DFQATT and CDR2 SNEGSKA (reference sequence). Trimming pared 1 base from V and 2 bases from J, leaving 17 bases between. CDR3 size: 16 residues.

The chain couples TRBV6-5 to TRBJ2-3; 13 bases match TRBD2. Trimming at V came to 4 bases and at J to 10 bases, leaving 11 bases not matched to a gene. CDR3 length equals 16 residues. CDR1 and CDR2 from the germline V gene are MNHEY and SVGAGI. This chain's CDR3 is CASSSSTSGGARAQYF. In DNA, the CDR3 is TGTGCCAGCAGTTCCTCAACTAGCGGGGGGGCCCGAGCGCAGTATTTT.

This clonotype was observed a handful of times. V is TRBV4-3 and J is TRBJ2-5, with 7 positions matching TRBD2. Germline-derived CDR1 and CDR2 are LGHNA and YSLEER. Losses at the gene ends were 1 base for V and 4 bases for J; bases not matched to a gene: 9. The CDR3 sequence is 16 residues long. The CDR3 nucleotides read TGCGCCAGCAGCCAAGTCTGGGCGGGAGTGCGAGAGACCCAGTACTTC. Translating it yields CASSQVWAGVRETQYF.

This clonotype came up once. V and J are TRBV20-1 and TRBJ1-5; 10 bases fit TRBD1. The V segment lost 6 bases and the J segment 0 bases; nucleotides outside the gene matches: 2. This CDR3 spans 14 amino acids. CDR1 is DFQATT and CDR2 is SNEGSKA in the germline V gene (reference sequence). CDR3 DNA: TGCAGTGCCGGACAGGGGGTTAGCAATCAGCCCCAGCATTTT. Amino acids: CSAGQGVSNQPQHF.

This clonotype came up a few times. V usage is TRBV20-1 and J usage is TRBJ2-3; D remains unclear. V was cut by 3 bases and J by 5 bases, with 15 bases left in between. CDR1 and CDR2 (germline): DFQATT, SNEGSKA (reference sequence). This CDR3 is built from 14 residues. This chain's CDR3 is CSASAENQRDTQYF. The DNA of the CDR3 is TGCAGTGCTAGTGCGGAGAACCAACGAGATACGCAGTATTTT.

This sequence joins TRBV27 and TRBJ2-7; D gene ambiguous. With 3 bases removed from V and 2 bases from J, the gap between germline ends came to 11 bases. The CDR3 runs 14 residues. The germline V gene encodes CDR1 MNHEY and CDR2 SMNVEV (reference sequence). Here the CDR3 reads CASSFGRETYEQYF. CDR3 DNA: TGTGCCAGCAGTTTCGGCAGAGAAACCTACGAGCAGTACTTC.

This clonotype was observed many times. CDR3 in amino acids: CASGEHNEQFF. The CDR3 bases are TGTGCCAGCGGGGAGCACAATGAGCAGTTCTTC. The chain combines TRBV7-9 with TRBJ2-1; TRBD2 is a possible D gene (5 bases). Germline lookup yields CDR1 SEHNR and CDR2 FQNEAQ (reference sequence). This CDR3 comprises 11 residues. Trimming removed 8 bases at V and 5 bases at J, with 7 bases between. The complete variable domain, with remaining parts taken from reference TRBV7-9 and TRBJ2-1, reads DTGVSQNPRHKITKRGQNVTFRCDPISEHNRLYWYRQTLGQGPEFLTYFQNEAQLEKSRLLSDRFSAERPKGSFSTLEIQRTEQGDSAMYLCASGEHNEQFFGPGTRLTVL.

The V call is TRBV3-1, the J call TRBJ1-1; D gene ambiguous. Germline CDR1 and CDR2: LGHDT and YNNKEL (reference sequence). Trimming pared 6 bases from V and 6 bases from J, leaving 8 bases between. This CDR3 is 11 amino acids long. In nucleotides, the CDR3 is TGTGCCAGCAGTCTGCCCGCTGAAGCTTTCTTT. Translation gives CASSLPAEAFF. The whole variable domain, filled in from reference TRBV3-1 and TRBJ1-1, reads DTAVSQTPKYLVTQMGNDKSIKCEQNLGHDTMYWYKQDSKKFLKIMFSYNNKELIINETVPNRFSPKSPDKAHLNLHINSLELGDSAVYFCASSLPAEAFFGQGTRLTVV.

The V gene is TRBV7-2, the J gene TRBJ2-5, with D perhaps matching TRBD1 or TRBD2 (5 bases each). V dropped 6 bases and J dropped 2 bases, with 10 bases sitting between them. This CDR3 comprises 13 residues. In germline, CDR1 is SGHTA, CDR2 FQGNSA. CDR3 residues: CASRWGPQETQYF. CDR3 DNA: TGTGCCAGCAGATGGGGACCGCAAGAGACCCAGTACTTC.

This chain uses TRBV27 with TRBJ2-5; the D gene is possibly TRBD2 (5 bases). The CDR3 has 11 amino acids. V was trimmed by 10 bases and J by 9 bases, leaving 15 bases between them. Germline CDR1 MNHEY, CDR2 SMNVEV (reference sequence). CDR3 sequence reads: CAIGESGAQYF. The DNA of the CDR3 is TGTGCCATCGGGGAAAGTGGGGCCCAGTACTTC.

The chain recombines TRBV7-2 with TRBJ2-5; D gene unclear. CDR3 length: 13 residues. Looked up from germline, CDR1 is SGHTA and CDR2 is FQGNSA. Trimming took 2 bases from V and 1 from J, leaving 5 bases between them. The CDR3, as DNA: TGTGCCAGCAGCTTAATCATCCAAGAGACCCAGTACTTC. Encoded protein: CASSLIIQETQYF.

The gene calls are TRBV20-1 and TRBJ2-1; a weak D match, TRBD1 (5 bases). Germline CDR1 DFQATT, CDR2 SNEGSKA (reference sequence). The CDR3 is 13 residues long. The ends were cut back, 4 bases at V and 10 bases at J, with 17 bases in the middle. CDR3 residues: CSAIGELTQEQFF. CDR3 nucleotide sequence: TGCAGTGCTATAGGGGAACTAACCCAGGAGCAGTTCTTC.

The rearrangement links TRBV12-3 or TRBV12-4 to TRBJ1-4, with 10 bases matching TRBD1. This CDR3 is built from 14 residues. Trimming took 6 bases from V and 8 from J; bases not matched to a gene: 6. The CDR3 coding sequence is TGTGCCAGCAGGGCCGGGACAGGGGCAGAAAAACTGTTTTTT. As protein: CASRAGTGAEKLFF.

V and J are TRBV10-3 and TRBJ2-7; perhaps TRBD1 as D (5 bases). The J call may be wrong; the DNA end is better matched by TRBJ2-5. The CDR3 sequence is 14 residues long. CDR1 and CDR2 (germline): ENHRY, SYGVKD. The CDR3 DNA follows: TGTGCCATCAGCCCGGCAGGGATTGGGGAGACCCAGTACTTC. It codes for CAISPAGIGETQYF.

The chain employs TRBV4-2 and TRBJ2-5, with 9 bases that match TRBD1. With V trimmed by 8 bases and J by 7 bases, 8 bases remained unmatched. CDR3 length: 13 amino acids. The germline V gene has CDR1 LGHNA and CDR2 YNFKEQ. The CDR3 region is CASSRDREGTQYF. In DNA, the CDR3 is TGTGCCAGCTCGCGGGACAGGGAAGGGACCCAGTACTTC.

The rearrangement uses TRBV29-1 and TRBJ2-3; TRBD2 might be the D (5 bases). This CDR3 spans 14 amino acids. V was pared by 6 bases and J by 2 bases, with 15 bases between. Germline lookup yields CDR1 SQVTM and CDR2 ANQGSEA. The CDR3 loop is CSVTGEIFTDTQYF. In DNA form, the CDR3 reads TGCAGCGTGACTGGGGAGATATTCACAGATACGCAGTATTTT.

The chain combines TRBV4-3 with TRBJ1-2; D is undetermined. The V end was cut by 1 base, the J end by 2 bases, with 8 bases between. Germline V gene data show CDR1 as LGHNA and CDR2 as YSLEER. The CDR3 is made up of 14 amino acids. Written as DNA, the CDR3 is TGCGCCAGCAGCCAAGTTATCTCAAACTATGGCTACACCTTC. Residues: CASSQVISNYGYTF.

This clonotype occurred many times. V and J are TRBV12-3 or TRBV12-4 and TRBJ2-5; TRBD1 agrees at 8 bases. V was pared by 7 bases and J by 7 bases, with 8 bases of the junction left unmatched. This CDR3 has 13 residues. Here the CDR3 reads CASNQGALGTQYF. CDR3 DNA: TGTGCCAGCAACCAGGGGGCCTTGGGGACCCAGTACTTC.